This entry features one T cell receptor (beta chain) sequence. At one end, the junction sequence differs from germline, possibly due to a read error. It was RNA transcripts that yielded the amplified TCR beta CDR3 regions. RT-PCR in the first round (using the HTBI primer set) targeted the TCR CDR3. One entry per CDR3 protein, called by TCRdb with MiXCR from the multiplex PCR reads. Altogether some 570,000 distinct CDR3 sequences are present, roughly 15% being singletons, with the ten largest covering under 20%. Germline V gives CDR1 SEHNR, CDR2 FQNEAQ (reference sequence). The CDR3 runs to 11 residues. The data originate from a study of T cells in Graves' hyperthyroidism and ophthalmopathy. Turning to the study itself: At initial diagnosis, before any treatment had begun, peripheral blood was obtained.

This sequence originates from a woman younger than 35 with Graves' ophthalmopathy. Sequencing was carried out using blood. The chain uses TRBV7-9 and TRBJ1-5; TRBD1 matches at 7 bases. Here the CDR3 DNA reads TGTGCCAGCAGCTTAGGACAGGGTTTGTATTTT. Its translation is CASSLGQGLYF.